This T cell receptor (beta chain) came from a study of monozygotic twins with inflammatory bowel disease. CDR1 is LNHDA and CDR2 is SQIVND in the germline V gene (reference sequence). The CDR3 runs 14 residues. TCRdb reanalyzed the 5' RACE reads, giving one entry per CDR3 protein sequence and no DNA. The ten top clones account for 2% to 2.5%, within a sample of approximately 400,000 distinct CDR3 sequences. Material: blood. This TCR came from a human donor with ulcerative colitis or Crohn's disease, or a healthy co-twin of an affected twin (not recorded which). V usage is TRBV19 and J usage is TRBJ2-7. The CDR3 sequence is CASSKSGLSYEQYF.